This TCR beta chain was sequenced for a study of cytotoxic CD8 clonotypes in ibrutinib-treated CLL. Overall study results and limits: Having risen at ibrutinib response, clonality had fallen back toward baseline by progression.

PBMCs were cryopreserved, and approximately 1.8 micrograms of genomic DNA from them went into TCR beta libraries. The assay was immunoSEQ multiplex PCR, and TCRdb's table has in-frame clones only and misses some. The sample lists approximately 170,000 clones; 88% were seen once. The CDR3 spans 14 residues. The V end lost 2 bases, the J end lost 2 bases, and 10 bases lay between the germline ends. CDR1 and CDR2 from the germline V gene are MNHEY and SVGAGI. Turning to this clone: What it binds is not known.

Material: PBMCs, obtained at disease progression, from a patient treated with ibrutinib. This clonotype was sampled from a human donor with chronic lymphocytic leukemia. V gene TRBV6-5 combines with J gene TRBJ2-7; tentatively, D is TRBD2 (5 bases). CDR3 loop: CASSYGLATYEQYF. The CDR3, as DNA: TGTGCCAGCAGTTACGGCTTAGCGACCTACGAGCAGTACTTC.